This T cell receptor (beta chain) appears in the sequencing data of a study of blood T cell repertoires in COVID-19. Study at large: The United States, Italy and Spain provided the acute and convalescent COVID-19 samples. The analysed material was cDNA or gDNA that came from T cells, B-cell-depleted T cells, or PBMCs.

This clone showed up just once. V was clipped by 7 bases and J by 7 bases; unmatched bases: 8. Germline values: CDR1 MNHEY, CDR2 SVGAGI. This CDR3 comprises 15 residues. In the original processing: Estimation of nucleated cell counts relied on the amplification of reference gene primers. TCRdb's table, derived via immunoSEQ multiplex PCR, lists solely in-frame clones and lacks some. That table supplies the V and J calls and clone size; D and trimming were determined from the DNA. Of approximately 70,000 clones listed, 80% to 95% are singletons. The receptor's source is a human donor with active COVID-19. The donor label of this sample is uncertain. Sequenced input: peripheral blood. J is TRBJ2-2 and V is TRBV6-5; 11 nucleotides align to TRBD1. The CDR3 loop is CASKPDRGRGGELFF. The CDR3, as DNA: TGTGCCAGCAAACCGGACAGGGGGCGAGGCGGGGAGCTGTTTTTT.